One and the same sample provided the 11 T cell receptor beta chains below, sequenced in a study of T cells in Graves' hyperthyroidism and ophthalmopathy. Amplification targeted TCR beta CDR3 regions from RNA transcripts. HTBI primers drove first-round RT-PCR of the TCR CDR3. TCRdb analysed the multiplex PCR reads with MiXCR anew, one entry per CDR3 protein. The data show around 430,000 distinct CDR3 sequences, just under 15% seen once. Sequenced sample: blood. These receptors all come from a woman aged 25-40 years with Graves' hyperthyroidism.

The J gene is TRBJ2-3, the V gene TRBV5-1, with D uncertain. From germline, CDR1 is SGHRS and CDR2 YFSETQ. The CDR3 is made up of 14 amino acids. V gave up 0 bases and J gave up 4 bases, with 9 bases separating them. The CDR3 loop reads CASSLDFLPDTQYF. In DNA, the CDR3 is TGCGCCAGCAGCTTGGATTTTCTCCCAGATACGCAGTATTTT.

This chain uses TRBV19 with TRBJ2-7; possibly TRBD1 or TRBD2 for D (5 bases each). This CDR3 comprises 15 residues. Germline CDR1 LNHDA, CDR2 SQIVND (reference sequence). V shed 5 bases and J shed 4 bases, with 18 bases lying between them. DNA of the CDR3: TGTGCCAGTAGTTCTCTCCGGGACGGCTTTTACGAGCAGTACTTC. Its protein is CASSSLRDGFYEQYF.

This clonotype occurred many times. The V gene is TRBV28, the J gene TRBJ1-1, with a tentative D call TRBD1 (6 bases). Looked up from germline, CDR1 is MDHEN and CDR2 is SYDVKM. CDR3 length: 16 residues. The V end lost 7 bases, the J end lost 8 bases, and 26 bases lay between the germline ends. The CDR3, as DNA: TGTGCCAGCAAAGAGAGGGGGGGGAAAGCGATGAGAGAAGCTTTCTTT. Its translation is CASKERGGKAMREAFF.

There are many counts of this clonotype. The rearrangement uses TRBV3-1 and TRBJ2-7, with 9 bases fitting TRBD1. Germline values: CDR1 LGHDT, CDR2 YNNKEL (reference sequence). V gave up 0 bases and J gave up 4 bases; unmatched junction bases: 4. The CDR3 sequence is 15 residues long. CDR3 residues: CASSQDPGQGYEQYF. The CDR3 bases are TGTGCCAGCAGCCAAGATCCGGGACAGGGTTACGAGCAGTACTTC.

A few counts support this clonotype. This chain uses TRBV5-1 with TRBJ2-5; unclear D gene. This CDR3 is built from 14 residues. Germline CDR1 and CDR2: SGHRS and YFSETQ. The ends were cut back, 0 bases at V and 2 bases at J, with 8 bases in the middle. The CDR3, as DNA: TGCGCCAGCAGCTTGGAGCCAGATCAAGAGACCCAGTACTTC. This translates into CASSLEPDQETQYF. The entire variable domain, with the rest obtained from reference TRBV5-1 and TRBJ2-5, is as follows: KAGVTQTPRYLIKTRGQQVTLSCSPISGHRSVSWYQQTPGQGLQFLFEYFSETQRNKGNFPGRFSGRQFSNSRSEMNVSTLELGDSALYLCASSLEPDQETQYFGPGTRLLVL.

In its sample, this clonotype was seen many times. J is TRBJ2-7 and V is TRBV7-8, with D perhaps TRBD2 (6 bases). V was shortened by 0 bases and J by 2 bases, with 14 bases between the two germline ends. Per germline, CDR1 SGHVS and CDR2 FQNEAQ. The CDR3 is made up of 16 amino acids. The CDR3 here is CASSLAGGLLPYEQYF. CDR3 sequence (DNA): TGTGCCAGCAGCTTAGCGGGGGGACTCTTACCCTACGAGCAGTACTTC.

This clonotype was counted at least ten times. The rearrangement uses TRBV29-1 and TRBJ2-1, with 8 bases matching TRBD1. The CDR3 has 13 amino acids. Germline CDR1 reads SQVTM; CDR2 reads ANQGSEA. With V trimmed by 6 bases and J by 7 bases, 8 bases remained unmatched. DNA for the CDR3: TGCAGCGTCCGGGACAGGAGATGGAATGAGCAGTTCTTC. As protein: CSVRDRRWNEQFF.

CDR3 in DNA: TGTGCCAGCAGGACAGGGGCCGGGAGCAATCAGCCCCAGCATTTT. Its protein product is CASRTGAGSNQPQHF. The J gene is TRBJ1-5, the V gene TRBV28; 8 bases map to TRBD1. The CDR3 is 15 residues long. The ends lost 6 bases at V and 1 base at J; junction bases unmatched: 5. CDR1 and CDR2 (germline): MDHEN, SYDVKM.

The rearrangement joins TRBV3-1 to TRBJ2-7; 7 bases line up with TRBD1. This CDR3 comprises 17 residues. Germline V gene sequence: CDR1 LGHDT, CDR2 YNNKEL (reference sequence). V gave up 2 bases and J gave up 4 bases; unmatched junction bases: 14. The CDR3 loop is CASSQLPRITGEYEQYF. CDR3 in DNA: TGTGCCAGCAGCCAATTGCCACGGATTACAGGGGAGTACGAGCAGTACTTC.

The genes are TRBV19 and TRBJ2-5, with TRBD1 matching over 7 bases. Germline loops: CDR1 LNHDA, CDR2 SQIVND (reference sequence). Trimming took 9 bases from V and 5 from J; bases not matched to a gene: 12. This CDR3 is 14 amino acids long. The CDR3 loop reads CASRRPGGSETQYF. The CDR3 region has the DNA TGTGCCAGCCGTCGCCCAGGGGGTTCGGAGACCCAGTACTTC.

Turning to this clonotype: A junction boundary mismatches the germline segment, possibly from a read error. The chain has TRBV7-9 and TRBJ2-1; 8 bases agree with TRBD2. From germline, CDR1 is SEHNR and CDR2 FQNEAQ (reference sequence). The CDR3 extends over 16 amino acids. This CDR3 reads CASSHPSGSLNNEQFF. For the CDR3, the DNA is TGCGCCAGCAGCCATCCGAGCGGGAGTTTAAACAATGAGCAGTTCTTC.